The rows below give T cell receptor beta chains drawn from one sample of a study of cytomegalovirus exposure and HLA in healthy donors. Profiling relied on immunoSEQ multiplex PCR, and the TCRdb table lists in-frame clones only, not all of them. Among roughly 200,000 clones listed, over 60% were seen once. The sample was PBMCs. These receptor sequences come from a man between 18 and 35 years old in good health and CMV-seronegative. The CDR3 runs from the conserved cysteine through the conserved F or W. Each record gives: D gene, V gene, clone size, J gene, CDR3 protein, CDR3 DNA. The D gene is left open where the match is weak. Size is stated for part of the rows, as once, few or many counts, or as a class when the clone is expanded.

d_gene: TRBD2
v_gene: TRBV13
abundance: .
j_gene: TRBJ2-7
CDR3aa: CASSLGASGTFYEQYF
CDR3nt: TGTGCCAGCAGCTTAGGCGCTAGCGGGACCTTCTACGAGCAGTACTTC

d_gene: TRBD2
v_gene: TRBV7-3
abundance: .
j_gene: TRBJ2-3
CDR3aa: CASSRSGSTDTQYF
CDR3nt: TGTGCCAGCAGCCGAAGCGGGAGTACAGATACGCAGTATTTT

d_gene: .
v_gene: TRBV5-1
abundance: .
j_gene: TRBJ1-4
CDR3aa: CASRPRFEDGEKLFF
CDR3nt: TGCGCCAGCAGGCCCCGGTTCGAGGATGGTGAAAAACTGTTTTTT

d_gene: .
v_gene: TRBV7-9
abundance: .
j_gene: TRBJ2-7
CDR3aa: CASSLQSGADEQYF
CDR3nt: TGTGCCAGCAGCTTACAATCCGGCGCGGACGAGCAGTACTTC

d_gene: .
v_gene: TRBV28
abundance: few
j_gene: TRBJ2-5
CDR3aa: CASSLSMIGETQYF
CDR3nt: TGTGCCAGCAGTTTAAGTATGATCGGTGAGACCCAGTACTTC

d_gene: .
v_gene: TRBV19
abundance: .
j_gene: TRBJ2-1
CDR3aa: CASSIDLVSWAYNEQFF
CDR3nt: TGTGCCAGTAGTATAGATTTAGTTAGCTGGGCCTACAATGAGCAGTTCTTC

d_gene: .
v_gene: TRBV13
abundance: .
j_gene: TRBJ2-7
CDR3aa: CASSPRQDPYEQYF
CDR3nt: TGTGCCAGCAGCCCCCGACAGGACCCCTACGAGCAGTACTTC

d_gene: TRBD1
v_gene: TRBV11-3
abundance: .
j_gene: TRBJ2-5
CDR3aa: CASGRTGKETQYF
CDR3nt: TGTGCCAGCGGACGGACAGGAAAAGAGACCCAGTACTTC

d_gene: TRBD2
v_gene: TRBV2
abundance: .
j_gene: TRBJ2-2
CDR3aa: CASSVGLAGGWTGELFF
CDR3nt: TGTGCCAGCAGTGTCGGACTAGCGGGAGGTTGGACCGGGGAGCTGTTTTTT

d_gene: .
v_gene: TRBV21-1
abundance: .
j_gene: TRBJ2-2
CDR3aa: CASSKRLGVATGELFF
CDR3nt: TGTGCCAGCAGCAAGCGTCTCGGGGTTGCCACCGGGGAGCTGTTTTTT

d_gene: .
v_gene: TRBV4-1
abundance: .
j_gene: TRBJ2-7
CDR3aa: CASSQEAAEEHYEQYF
CDR3nt: TGCGCCAGCAGCCAAGAGGCCGCGGAGGAACACTACGAGCAGTACTTC

d_gene: .
v_gene: TRBV9
abundance: .
j_gene: TRBJ1-2
CDR3aa: CASSADSYGYTF
CDR3nt: TGTGCCAGCAGCGCCGACAGCTATGGCTACACCTTC

d_gene: TRBD1
v_gene: TRBV2
abundance: .
j_gene: TRBJ2-7
CDR3aa: CASTPRTGGHYEQYF
CDR3nt: TGTGCCAGCACCCCCCGGACAGGGGGTCACTACGAGCAGTACTTC

d_gene: TRBD1
v_gene: TRBV5-4
abundance: .
j_gene: TRBJ1-4
CDR3aa: CASSLGSGQGNEKLFF
CDR3nt: TGTGCCAGCAGCTTGGGTTCGGGACAGGGCAATGAAAAACTGTTTTTT

d_gene: TRBD1
v_gene: TRBV30
abundance: .
j_gene: TRBJ1-1
CDR3aa: CAWDRVTEAFF
CDR3nt: TGTGCCTGGGACAGGGTCACTGAAGCTTTCTTT

d_gene: .
v_gene: TRBV9
abundance: .
j_gene: TRBJ1-1
CDR3aa: CASSPRVAGLNTEAFF
CDR3nt: TGTGCCAGCAGCCCCCGAGTGGCAGGGCTTAACACTGAAGCTTTCTTT

d_gene: TRBD2
v_gene: TRBV29-1
abundance: .
j_gene: TRBJ2-7
CDR3aa: CSVAFRDYPYEQYF
CDR3nt: TGCAGCGTTGCCTTTAGGGACTACCCCTACGAGCAGTACTTC